What follows are 28 T cell receptor beta chains derived from one specimen sequenced in a study of low-dose radiotherapy and immunotherapy resistance in tumors. TRAV- and TRBV-specific primers were used for first-strand cDNA, which covered alpha and beta chains. Using a constant-region primer together with a V-primer adapter, TCRs were subjected to 20 PCR cycles of amplification. MiXCR was run by TCRdb on the reads, yielding one entry per CDR3 protein. The table includes tens of thousands of distinct CDR3 sequences, 25% to 30% detected once. The time point: after trial treatment. Documented treatment: LDRT plus nivolumab, ipilimumab, low-dose cyclophosphamide and aspirin (RACIN trial). Here the sequenced sample was PBMCs, taken after low-dose radiotherapy plus immunotherapy. These receptor sequences come from a male donor with prostate cancer.

Comment on this clonotype: A far bigger clonotype differs at one base, so this is likely a read error. The V and J genes are TRBV6-2 or TRBV6-3 and TRBJ1-2; the match to TRBD1 covers 7 bases. V lost 11 bases to trimming and J lost 8 bases; unmatched junction nucleotides: 8. The CDR3 loop spans 11 amino acids. Per the germline V gene, CDR1 is MNHEY and CDR2 is SVGEGT. The CDR3 sequence is CAFSEGAGYTF. DNA for the CDR3: TGTGCCTTCAGTGAGGGGGCAGGCTACACCTTC.

Concerning this clonotype: The junction departs from germline at one end; a sequencing error may be responsible. This sequence joins TRBV5-3 and TRBJ1-1, with D uncertain. TRBV5-3 is marked as an open reading frame, function uncertain. The CDR3 has 13 amino acids. DNA of the CDR3: TGTGCCAGCAGCTTTTGGCTCGGCACTGAAGCTTTCTTT. This encodes CASSFWLGTEAFF.

This clonotype is judged medium-sized. V gene TRBV7-6 combines with J gene TRBJ2-1; no reliable D call. The V and J ends lost 2 bases and 2 bases respectively, with 16 bases between them. The germline gives CDR1 SGHVS, CDR2 FNYEAQ. This CDR3 region has 17 residues. The CDR3 protein is CASSLTNPPTPYNEQFF. CDR3 DNA sequence: TGTGCCAGCAGCTTAACAAATCCACCGACCCCCTACAATGAGCAGTTCTTC.

This clonotype is classed as medium-sized (0.01 to 0.1%). V gene TRBV6-2 or TRBV6-3 combines with J gene TRBJ2-3; possibly TRBD1 for D (6 bases). The V end lost 5 bases, the J end lost 8 bases, and 20 bases lay between the germline ends. Germline V gives CDR1 MNHEY, CDR2 SVGEGT. CDR3 length: 15 amino acids. In DNA, the CDR3 is TGTGCCAGCAGTCCGCCGGCGCAGGGGATGTCTACGCAGTATTTT. Protein: CASSPPAQGMSTQYF.

As to this clonotype: Only one base separates this from a far larger clonotype, so it likely reflects a read error. This sequence joins TRBV6-5 and TRBJ2-2; D possibly matches TRBD1 or TRBD2 (7 bases each). The CDR3 consists of 14 residues. V was shortened by 8 bases and J by 5 bases, with 15 bases between the two germline ends. Germline-derived CDR1 and CDR2 are MNHEY and SVGAGI. CDR3 in amino acids: CASLPRGGTGELFF. The CDR3, as DNA: TGTGCCAGCCTCCCCAGGGGGGGGACCGGGGAGCTGTTTTTT.

The CDR3 protein is CASSEGQAYPYF. The CDR3 region has the DNA TGTGCCAGCAGTGAAGGACAGGCGTATCCCTACTTC. V usage is TRBV6-2 or TRBV6-3 and J usage is TRBJ2-5; 7 positions match TRBD1. The CDR3 is 12 amino acids. The V segment lost 5 bases and the J segment 14 bases; nucleotides outside the gene matches: 11. Germline V gene sequence: CDR1 MNHEY, CDR2 SVGEGT.

Worth noting for this clonotype: Only one base separates this from a far larger clonotype, so it likely reflects a read error. The chain couples TRBV6-8 to TRBJ1-4; no reliable D call. Between the trimmed V and J ends, which lost 8 bases and 4 bases, there was a span of 11 bases. This CDR3 is built from 13 residues. Looked up from germline, CDR1 is MNHGY and CDR2 is SAAAGT. CDR3 DNA: TGTGCCAGCTGGTGGAGGATTAATGAAAAACTGTTTTTT. This sequence encodes CASWWRINEKLFF.

This clonotype has at least ten counts. The chain recombines TRBV7-2 with TRBJ1-5; D unclear. Looked up from germline, CDR1 is SGHTA and CDR2 is FQGNSA. The ends were cut back, 5 bases at V and 5 bases at J, with 13 bases in the middle. CDR3 length equals 14 residues. The CDR3 region has the DNA TGTGCCAGCAGCCAAGGTGAGGCCTATCAGCCCCAGCATTTT. Its translation: CASSQGEAYQPQHF.

The sample holds many counts of this clonotype. The gene calls are TRBV2 and TRBJ1-4; TRBD1 is a possible D gene (5 bases). CDR1 and CDR2 (germline): SNHLY, FYNNEI. The V gene lost 6 bases and the J gene lost 6 bases, with 11 bases spanning the gap. The CDR3 sequence is 13 residues long. CDR3 nucleotides: TGTGCCAGCAGGGAGGGGTCGGATGAAAAACTGTTTTTT. Its protein is CASREGSDEKLFF.

This clonotype was seen a few times. CDR3 nucleotide sequence: TGCGCCAGCAGCCAAGGACTAGCGGGGGGGAATGAGCAGTTCTTC. Translating gives CASSQGLAGGNEQFF. This chain links TRBV1 with TRBJ2-1; the table's D gene call, TRBD2, was not cross checked with the DNA. TRBV1 is shown as a pseudogene. The CDR3 sequence is 15 residues long.

This clonotype was counted only a few times. CDR3 sequence: CASSYGPQQYF. The CDR3 nucleotides are TGTGCCAGCAGTTATGGACCCCAGCAGTACTTC. This chain joins TRBV27 and TRBJ2-7; D is ambiguous. CDR1 MNHEY and CDR2 SMNVEV come from the germline V gene (reference sequence). The CDR3 is made up of 11 amino acids. Trimming pared 4 bases from V and 8 bases from J, leaving 9 bases between.

This chain's CDR3 is CASSLTTEAFF. In DNA, the CDR3 is TGTGCCAGCAGTTTAACGACTGAAGCTTTCTTT. The chain employs TRBV28 and TRBJ1-1, with D uncertain. This CDR3 region has 11 residues. V shed 2 bases and J shed 5 bases, with 3 bases lying between them. Germline CDR1 and CDR2: MDHEN and SYDVKM.

This clonotype was seen more than once but under ten times. V is TRBV11-2 and J is TRBJ2-5, with 8 nucleotides matching TRBD2. Germline trimming cut 6 bases from V and 4 bases from J; bases unmatched to any gene: 7. This CDR3 is built from 14 residues. Germline values: CDR1 SGHAT, CDR2 FQNNGV. CDR3 nucleotide sequence: TGTGCCAGCAGACTACCGGGACTAGGAGAGACCCAGTACTTC. This translates into CASRLPGLGETQYF.

This clonotype was counted many times. The chain couples TRBV20-1 to TRBJ1-3; no definite D call. The CDR3 is 15 amino acids. The ends were cut back, 0 bases at V and 2 bases at J, with 11 bases in the middle. Looked up from germline, CDR1 is DFQATT and CDR2 is SNEGSKA (reference sequence). The chain's CDR3 is CSARDPGLTGNTIYF. In nucleotides, the CDR3 is TGCAGTGCTAGAGACCCGGGGTTAACTGGAAACACCATATATTTT.

The gene calls are TRBV4-2 and TRBJ2-5; TRBD2 matches at 12 bases. In germline, CDR1 is LGHNA, CDR2 YNFKEQ. There are 16 residues in the CDR3. J gave up 4 bases and V 1 base, and 4 bases lay outside the gene matches. CDR3 protein: CASSQVSTSGGETQYF. The CDR3 bases are TGTGCCAGCAGCCAAGTTTCGACTAGCGGGGGAGAGACCCAGTACTTC.

This clonotype was detected many times. This sequence joins TRBV3-1 and TRBJ2-3; maybe TRBD1 (5 bases). The CDR3 covers 15 residues. V lost 4 bases, J lost 1 base, and 12 bases lay in between. Germline-derived CDR1 and CDR2 are LGHDT and YNNKEL (reference sequence). The CDR3 protein is CASSPQGYGTDTQYF. CDR3 nucleotides: TGTGCCAGCAGCCCTCAGGGTTACGGCACAGATACGCAGTATTTT.

The sample holds many counts of this clonotype. The chain couples TRBV20-1 to TRBJ1-5; D remains unclear. The CDR3 runs 13 residues. The germline gives CDR1 DFQATT, CDR2 SNEGSKA (reference sequence). With 6 bases removed from V and 3 bases from J, the gap between germline ends came to 12 bases. This chain's CDR3 is CSAPEVYNQPQHF. CDR3 sequence (DNA): TGCAGTGCGCCTGAGGTATACAATCAGCCCCAGCATTTT.

This clonotype was detected many times. This rearrangement joins TRBV20-1 to TRBJ2-3, with D perhaps given as TRBD1 or TRBD2 (5 bases each). The CDR3 is 16 amino acids. The germline V gene has CDR1 DFQATT and CDR2 SNEGSKA (reference sequence). V was cut by 4 bases and J by 3 bases, with 20 bases left in between. DNA for the CDR3: TGCAGTGCTACGCCACCAGGGACCGGAGAGACAGATACGCAGTATTTT. Translation gives CSATPPGTGETDTQYF.

This clonotype was seen repeatedly, ten times or more. The V and J genes are TRBV7-6 and TRBJ1-3; 8 positions agree with TRBD1. Losses at the gene ends were 5 bases for V and 4 bases for J; bases not matched to a gene: 4. This CDR3 is 14 amino acids long. Germline CDR1 reads SGHVS; CDR2 reads FNYEAQ. CDR3: CASSATGAGNTIYF. The CDR3 coding sequence is TGTGCCAGCAGCGCGACAGGGGCCGGAAACACCATATATTTT.

This clonotype was detected ten times or more. This sequence joins TRBV13 and TRBJ2-1; possibly TRBD1 or TRBD2 for D (6 bases each). V was trimmed by 5 bases and J by 0 bases, leaving 17 bases between them. The CDR3 loop spans 17 amino acids. Germline V CDR1 and CDR2: PRHDT, FYEKMQ (reference sequence). For the CDR3, the DNA is TGTGCCAGCAGCCCGACGGGGGCGGGGAGCTCCTACAATGAGCAGTTCTTC. Encoded protein: CASSPTGAGSSYNEQFF.

At least ten counts were recorded for this clonotype. This chain uses TRBV7-8 with TRBJ1-4; perhaps TRBD1 as D (6 bases). Germline lookup yields CDR1 SGHVS and CDR2 FQNEAQ. CDR3 length equals 15 residues. Trimming pared 0 bases from V and 10 bases from J, leaving 15 bases between. CDR3 sequence: CASSLAGATVGKLFF. CDR3 DNA: TGTGCCAGCAGCTTAGCGGGGGCTACTGTCGGAAAACTGTTTTTT.

This clonotype was counted at least ten times. The CDR3 loop reads CASSPGGTVNYGYTF. Here the CDR3 DNA reads TGTGCCAGCAGCCCAGGGGGGACAGTTAACTATGGCTACACCTTC. The J gene is TRBJ1-2, the V gene TRBV7-3; 7 bases are a match to TRBD1. The CDR3 has 15 residues. The germline gives CDR1 SGHTA, CDR2 FQGTGA. The junction had 7 bases not matched to a gene; V was cut back by 5 bases and J by 1 base.

This clonotype was recorded at least ten times. CDR3 bases: TGTGCCAGCAGTCAAGGACCAGGGACAGTCTCCTACGAGCAGTACTTC. Its protein product is CASSQGPGTVSYEQYF. The gene calls are TRBV2 and TRBJ2-7; TRBD1 agrees at 7 bases. There are 16 residues in the CDR3. Germline V gene data show CDR1 as SNHLY and CDR2 as FYNNEI. Unmatched junction bases numbered 10, after V lost 5 bases and J lost 0 bases.

This clonotype showed up many times. The chain recombines TRBV5-1 with TRBJ2-2, with TRBD2 as a possible D gene (5 bases). The CDR3 spans 15 residues. The ends were cut back, 7 bases at V and 0 bases at J, with 13 bases in the middle. From germline, CDR1 is SGHRS and CDR2 YFSETQ. CDR3 in amino acids: CASSPGDANTGELFF. The CDR3 nucleotides are TGCGCCAGCTCCCCCGGGGATGCGAACACCGGGGAGCTGTTTTTT.

Many counts were recorded for this clonotype. V is TRBV7-9 and J is TRBJ2-2; D gene uncertain. V dropped 1 base and J dropped 3 bases, with 9 bases sitting between them. The CDR3 loop spans 15 amino acids. CDR1 SEHNR and CDR2 FQNEAQ come from the germline V gene (reference sequence). CDR3: CASSLGSADTGELFF. The DNA of the CDR3 is TGTGCCAGCAGCTTAGGTTCGGCGGACACCGGGGAGCTGTTTTTT.

The CDR3: CASSRSTGEETQYF. The CDR3 bases are TGTGCCAGCTCACGGTCGACAGGGGAAGAGACCCAGTACTTC. The V gene is TRBV18, the J gene TRBJ2-5; 8 bases line up with TRBD1. CDR1 KGHSH and CDR2 LQKENI come from the germline V gene. CDR3 length: 14 residues. V was pared by 4 bases and J by 3 bases, with 4 bases of the junction left unmatched.

The chain has TRBV20-1 and TRBJ2-3; 12 nucleotides line up with TRBD2. In germline, CDR1 is DFQATT, CDR2 SNEGSKA (reference sequence). Unmatched junction bases numbered 4, after V lost 0 bases and J lost 0 bases. This CDR3 is built from 17 residues. CDR3 sequence (DNA): TGCAGTGCTAGAGATCCAACTAGCGGGAGGAGCACAGATACGCAGTATTTT. This codes for CSARDPTSGRSTDTQYF.

This clonotype was seen at least ten times. V usage is TRBV28 and J usage is TRBJ2-3; 8 nucleotides line up with TRBD2. Unmatched junction bases numbered 6, after V lost 5 bases and J lost 11 bases. The CDR3 runs to 12 residues. Looked up from germline, CDR1 is MDHEN and CDR2 is SYDVKM. The CDR3 bases are TGTGCCAGCAGTGAGATTAGCGGGAAGCAGTATTTT. Translation gives CASSEISGKQYF.